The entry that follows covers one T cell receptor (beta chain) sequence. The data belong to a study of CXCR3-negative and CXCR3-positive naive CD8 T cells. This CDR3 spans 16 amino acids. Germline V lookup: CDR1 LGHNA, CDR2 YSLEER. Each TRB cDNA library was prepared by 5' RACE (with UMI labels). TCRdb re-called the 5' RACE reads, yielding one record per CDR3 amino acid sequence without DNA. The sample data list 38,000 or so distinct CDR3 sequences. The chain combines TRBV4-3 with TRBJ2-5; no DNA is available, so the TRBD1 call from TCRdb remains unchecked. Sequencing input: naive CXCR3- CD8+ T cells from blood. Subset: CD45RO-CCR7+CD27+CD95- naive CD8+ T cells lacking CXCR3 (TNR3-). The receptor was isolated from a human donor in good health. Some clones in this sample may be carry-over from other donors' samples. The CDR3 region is CASSQGPGSGQETQYF.